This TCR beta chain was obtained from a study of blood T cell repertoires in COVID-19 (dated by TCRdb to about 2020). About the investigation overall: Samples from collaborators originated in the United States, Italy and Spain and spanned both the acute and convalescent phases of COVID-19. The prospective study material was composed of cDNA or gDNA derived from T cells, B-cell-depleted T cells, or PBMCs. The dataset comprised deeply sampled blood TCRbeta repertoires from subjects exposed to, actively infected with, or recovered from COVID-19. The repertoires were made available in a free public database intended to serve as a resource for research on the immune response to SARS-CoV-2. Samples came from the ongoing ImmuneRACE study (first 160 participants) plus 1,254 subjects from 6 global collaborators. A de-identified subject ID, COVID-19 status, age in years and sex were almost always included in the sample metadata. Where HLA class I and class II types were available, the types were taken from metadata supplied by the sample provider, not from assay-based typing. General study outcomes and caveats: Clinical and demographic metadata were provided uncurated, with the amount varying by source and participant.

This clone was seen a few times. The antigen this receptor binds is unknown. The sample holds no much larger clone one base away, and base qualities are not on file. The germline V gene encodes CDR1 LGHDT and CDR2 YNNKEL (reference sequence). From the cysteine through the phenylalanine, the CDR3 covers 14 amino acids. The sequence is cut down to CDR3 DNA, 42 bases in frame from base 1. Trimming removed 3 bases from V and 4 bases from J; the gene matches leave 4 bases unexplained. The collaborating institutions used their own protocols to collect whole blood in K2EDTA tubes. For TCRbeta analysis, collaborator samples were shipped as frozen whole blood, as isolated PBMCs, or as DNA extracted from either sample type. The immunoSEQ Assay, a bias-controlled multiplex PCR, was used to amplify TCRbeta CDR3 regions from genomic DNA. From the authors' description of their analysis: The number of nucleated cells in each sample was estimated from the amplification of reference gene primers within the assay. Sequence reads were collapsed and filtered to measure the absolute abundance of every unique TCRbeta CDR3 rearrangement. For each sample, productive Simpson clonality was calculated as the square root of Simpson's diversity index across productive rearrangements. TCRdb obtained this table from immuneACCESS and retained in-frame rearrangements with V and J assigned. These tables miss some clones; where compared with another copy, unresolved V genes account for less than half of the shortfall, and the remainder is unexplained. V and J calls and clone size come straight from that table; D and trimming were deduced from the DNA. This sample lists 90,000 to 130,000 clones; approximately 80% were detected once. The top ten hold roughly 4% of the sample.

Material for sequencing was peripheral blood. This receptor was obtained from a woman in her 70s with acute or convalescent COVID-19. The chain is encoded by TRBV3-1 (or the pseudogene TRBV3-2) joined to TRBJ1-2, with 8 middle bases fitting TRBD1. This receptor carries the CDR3 CASSQAGGRYGYTF. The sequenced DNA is TGTGCCAGCAGCCAGGCAGGGGGCCGCTATGGCTACACCTTC.